Here is one T cell receptor (beta chain) with its context. The target antigen is unknown. One end of the junction fails to match germline, which may point to a read error. Germline V gene data show CDR1 as SGHAT and CDR2 as FQNNGV. This CDR3 has 16 amino acids. These data come from a study of tumor-infiltrating lymphocytes in primary liver carcinoma. Making TCR beta cDNA involved around 540 ng total RNA and a constant-region primer. Nested multiplex PCR, run for three rounds with slightly modified ARM-PCR, yielded TCR beta libraries. Two initial PCR rounds of about 11 cycles each paired TRBV1-TRBV30 forward primers with a C-beta reverse primer. In TCRdb, the multiplex PCR reads were re-called with MiXCR into one record per CDR3 protein. The sample includes about 23,000 distinct CDR3 sequences, 70% to 80% of them seen just once. Both RNA and DNA were isolated together from about 19-30 mg of bulk tissue that had not been sorted. Every tumor sample held more than 80% viable tumor cells.

Study conclusions and caveats: Among the pair types, tumor region pairs showed more overlap than tumor-adjacent and tumor-blood pairs.

The sequenced sample was liver tumor tissue from sampling region 5. Sample subset: tumor region T5, tumor centre. The TCR sequence derives from a woman aged 25-40 years with primary liver carcinoma and hepatitis B virus infection. The chain uses TRBV11-2 and TRBJ2-1, with D possibly TRBD2 on 6 matching bases. The CDR3 DNA reads as TGCGCCGGCAACTTAAGCCTGGACGGGAGCTACAATGAGCAGTTCTTC. This translates into CAGNLSLDGSYNEQFF.